These 22 T cell receptor beta chains were all obtained from the same sample, sequenced in a study of Ad26.COV2.S vaccination and SARS-CoV-2 variants. The data were produced by immunoSEQ multiplex PCR, yet TCRdb's version contains in-frame clones alone and is incomplete. The sample comprises 250,000 to 300,000 clones, more than 70% of which are singletons, and around 3.5% rests with the top ten. Treatment here: approximately 18 received Ad26.COV2.S at low or high dose, single or two shots; about 5 received placebo; per-sample allocation not given. All samples were drawn on day 63, counting from the first vaccine or placebo injection. Material: peripheral blood, obtained in a trial of Ad26.COV2.S vaccine versus placebo. The receptors were sampled from a person between 18 and 65 years old who received the Ad26.COV2.S COVID-19 vaccine or a placebo.

CDR3: CASSLGRNSNQPQHF. The CDR3 DNA follows: TGTGCCAGCAGCTTGGGACGGAATAGCAATCAGCCCCAGCATTTT. The V gene is TRBV5-5, the J gene TRBJ1-5, with unresolved D. Germline V gives CDR1 SGHKS, CDR2 YYEKEE (reference sequence). Trimming removed 0 bases at V and 0 bases at J, with 7 bases between. CDR3 length: 15 amino acids.

This clone has just one count. The rearrangement joins TRBV4-3 to TRBJ2-7; weak D call: TRBD2 (5 bases). This CDR3 spans 14 amino acids. With 4 bases removed from V and 1 base from J, the gap between germline ends came to 11 bases. Germline CDR1 and CDR2: LGHNA and YSLEER. The CDR3 DNA follows: TGCGCCAGCAGCCGCTCCCGGGGTTCCTACGAGCAGTACTTC. This gives the protein CASSRSRGSYEQYF.

The rearrangement links TRBV9 to TRBJ2-1; no clear D. Looked up from germline, CDR1 is SGDLS and CDR2 is YYNGEE. V shed 4 bases and J shed 7 bases, with 15 bases lying between them. The CDR3 sequence is 14 residues long. The CDR3 DNA follows: TGTGCCAGCAGCCCCCCACCCGGACGGAATGAGCAGTTCTTC. This codes for CASSPPPGRNEQFF. Using reference TRBV9 and TRBJ2-1 for the parts outside the CDR3, the full variable domain is DSGVTQTPKHLITATGQRVTLRCSPRSGDLSVYWYQQSLDQGLQFLIQYYNGEERAKGNILERFSAQQFPDLHSELNLSSLELGDSALYFCASSPPPGRNEQFFGPGTRLTVL.

V usage is TRBV7-9 and J usage is TRBJ1-2; no clear D. Trimming left V 1 base short and J 5 bases short, with 5 bases between. The CDR3 sequence is 12 residues long. Germline V gene sequence: CDR1 SEHNR, CDR2 FQNEAQ (reference sequence). Here the CDR3 DNA reads TGTGCCAGCAGCTTAGAGCAGTATGGCTACACCTTC. Encoded protein: CASSLEQYGYTF.

CDR3 residues: CASSLGDRVRTDTQYF. In DNA, the CDR3 is TGTGCCAGCAGCTTGGGGGACAGGGTTAGGACAGATACGCAGTATTTT. The chain is built from TRBV5-5 and TRBJ2-3; 9 nucleotides agree with TRBD1. Per the germline V gene, CDR1 is SGHKS and CDR2 is YYEKEE (reference sequence). CDR3 length equals 16 residues. The trim removed 0 bases at V and 3 bases at J, leaving 5 bases unmatched. Based on the CDR3 plus reference TRBV5-5 and TRBJ2-3, the full variable domain is DAGVTQSPTHLIKTRGQQVTLRCSPISGHKSVSWYQQVLGQGPQFIFQYYEKEERGRGNFPDRFSARQFPNYSSELNVNALLLGDSALYLCASSLGDRVRTDTQYFGPGTRLTVL.

This clone was counted between two and nine times. V and J are TRBV3-1 (or the pseudogene TRBV3-2) and TRBJ1-2; D is ambiguous. V was clipped by 0 bases and J by 7 bases, with 9 bases between them. CDR1 and CDR2 (germline): LGHDT, YNNKEL (reference sequence). This CDR3 is 13 amino acids long. The CDR3 loop is CASSQESVRGYTF. CDR3 in DNA: TGTGCCAGCAGCCAAGAGTCGGTCCGTGGCTACACCTTC.

V and J are TRBV7-9 and TRBJ2-2, with TRBD2 identical over 13 bases. Germline V gives CDR1 SEHNR, CDR2 FQNEAQ (reference sequence). J was trimmed by 5 bases and V by 4 bases; bases with no gene match: 7. CDR3 length equals 17 residues. CDR3 bases: TGTGCCAGCAGCTCCACTAGCGGGGGGGCCATTACCGGGGAGCTGTTTTTT. It is translated as CASSSTSGGAITGELFF.

The V call is TRBV6-6, the J call TRBJ1-3; the D gene is possibly TRBD1 (6 bases). The CDR3 totals 17 residues. Germline V gives CDR1 MNHNY, CDR2 SVGAGI (reference sequence). Trimming removed 5 bases at V and 0 bases at J, with 17 bases between. The CDR3 nucleotides are TGTGCCAGCAGTCTGGGGGCAATAATTGACTCTGGAAACACCATATATTTT. This codes for CASSLGAIIDSGNTIYF.

This chain links TRBV7-2 with TRBJ1-1; D remains ambiguous. CDR1 and CDR2 from the germline V gene are SGHTA and FQGNSA. This CDR3 is built from 15 residues. Deletions cut 5 bases from V and 0 bases from J, with 13 bases between. The CDR3 loop is CASSKTAAMNTEAFF. The CDR3 DNA is TGTGCCAGCAGCAAGACGGCAGCAATGAACACTGAAGCTTTCTTT.

This sequence joins TRBV5-1 and TRBJ2-7; 7 positions agree with TRBD2. The ends lost 2 bases at V and 9 bases at J; junction bases unmatched: 8. The CDR3 is 13 amino acids. Germline V lookup: CDR1 SGHRS, CDR2 YFSETQ. The CDR3 is CASSLAGRSTQYF. The CDR3 nucleotides are TGCGCCAGCAGCTTAGCGGGGCGTTCGACGCAGTACTTC.

This chain connects TRBV10-3 to TRBJ1-1; the D is unclear. The CDR3 sequence is 13 residues long. Germline V gene sequence: CDR1 ENHRY, CDR2 SYGVKD. The V end was cut by 6 bases, the J end by 1 base, with 9 bases between. The CDR3 nucleotides read TGTGCCATCAGGCTCAGCGAGAACACTGAAGCTTTCTTT. Translated: CAIRLSENTEAFF.

This chain links TRBV2 with TRBJ2-7, with D tentatively TRBD2 (6 bases). The V gene lost 8 bases and the J gene lost 6 bases, with 17 bases spanning the gap. The germline V gene has CDR1 SNHLY and CDR2 FYNNEI. CDR3 length: 13 amino acids. The CDR3 coding sequence is TGTGCCAGCCTTCGTAGCGGACGAGGCGAGCAGTACTTC. This translates into CASLRSGRGEQYF.

This clone was seen only once. V gene TRBV4-3 combines with J gene TRBJ1-2, with no clear D. This CDR3 has 14 amino acids. V lost 2 bases to trimming and J lost 2 bases, with 9 bases between them. Germline V gene lookup returns CDR1 LGHNA and CDR2 YSLEER. The CDR3 DNA follows: TGCGCCAGCAGCCAAACTACAGAAAACTATGGCTACACCTTC. Its protein is CASSQTTENYGYTF.

The chain joins TRBV18 to TRBJ2-5; 10 bases match TRBD1. Germline V gives CDR1 KGHSH, CDR2 LQKENI. The trim removed 5 bases at V and 5 bases at J, leaving 5 bases unmatched. CDR3 length equals 14 residues. CDR3 sequence reads: CASSSDRGMETQYF. CDR3 nucleotide sequence: TGTGCCAGCTCATCGGACAGGGGGATGGAGACCCAGTACTTC.

This clone was counted between two and nine times. This chain's CDR3 is CASSQGAYGYTF. For the CDR3, the DNA is TGTGCCAGCAGTCAGGGAGCCTATGGCTACACCTTC. The chain is built from TRBV6-2 or TRBV6-3 and TRBJ1-2, with D maybe TRBD1 (5 bases). V lost 5 bases to trimming and J lost 4 bases, with 8 bases between them. CDR3 size: 12 residues. CDR1 is MNHEY and CDR2 is SVGEGT in the germline V gene.

Regarding this clone: Other DNA sequences in this sample translate to the same CDR3. The V gene is TRBV9, the J gene TRBJ2-3; 10 nucleotides agree with TRBD2. CDR3 length: 17 amino acids. Germline assignment: CDR1 SGDLS and CDR2 YYNGEE. The V segment lost 0 bases and the J segment 3 bases; nucleotides outside the gene matches: 7. CDR3 coding DNA: TGTGCCAGCAGCGTAGTGGGAGCGGGGGGGCCAACAGATACGCAGTATTTT. Protein: CASSVVGAGGPTDTQYF.

The chain couples TRBV4-3 to TRBJ2-4; no firm D call. V lost 0 bases, J lost 7 bases, and 10 bases lay in between. There are 14 residues in the CDR3. Per the germline V gene, CDR1 is LGHNA and CDR2 is YSLEER. CDR3 nucleotides: TGCGCCAGCAGCCAAGATCTTCCAGAGAACATTCAGTACTTC. This codes for CASSQDLPENIQYF.

The V and J genes are TRBV9 and TRBJ2-3, with no clear D. Between the trimmed V and J ends, which lost 3 bases and 6 bases, there was a span of 8 bases. This CDR3 has 12 amino acids. In germline, CDR1 is SGDLS, CDR2 YYNGEE. This CDR3 is CASSDARDTQYF. CDR3 nucleotide sequence: TGTGCCAGCAGCGACGCCCGGGATACGCAGTATTTT.

The chain employs TRBV5-1 and TRBJ2-7; 9 bases align to TRBD1. Germline V gene data show CDR1 as SGHRS and CDR2 as YFSETQ. Trimming removed 4 bases from V and 1 base from J; junction bases left unmatched: 6. This CDR3 is 15 amino acids long. Here the CDR3 reads CASSPDRGRSYEQYF. CDR3 coding DNA: TGCGCCAGCAGCCCGGACAGGGGAAGGTCCTACGAGCAGTACTTC.

This clone was detected only a few times. The chain has TRBV6-2 or TRBV6-3 and TRBJ1-5, with D possibly matching TRBD1 (6 bases). Germline assignment: CDR1 MNHEY and CDR2 SVGEGT. This CDR3 is 14 amino acids long. Trimming left V 3 bases short and J 6 bases short, with 12 bases between. CDR3 in amino acids: CASSYTQGRQPQHF. CDR3 DNA: TGTGCCAGCAGTTATACACAGGGACGTCAGCCCCAGCATTTT.

This sequence joins TRBV6-6 and TRBJ1-2; D gene unclear. The CDR3 spans 13 residues. V was cut by 4 bases and J by 3 bases, with 9 bases left in between. Germline CDR1 reads MNHNY; CDR2 reads SVGAGI (reference sequence). CDR3 region: CASSSRHDYGYTF. CDR3 DNA sequence: TGTGCCAGCAGTTCCCGACATGACTATGGCTACACCTTC.

The chain couples TRBV10-3 to TRBJ1-6, with D tentatively TRBD1 (5 bases). Trimming stripped 7 bases from V and 3 bases from J, with 10 bases between. There are 14 residues in the CDR3. Germline V gene lookup returns CDR1 ENHRY and CDR2 SYGVKD. Here the CDR3 reads CAITQDSYNSPLHF. The DNA for the CDR3 is TGTGCCATCACTCAAGACAGCTATAATTCACCCCTCCACTTT.